These T cell receptor beta chains were read from a single sample in a study of blood T cell repertoires in COVID-19. The repertoire was sequenced with immunoSEQ multiplex PCR; TCRdb's copy has only in-frame clones and lacks some. This sample carries about 480,000 clones, roughly 90% of them seen once, and the ten largest clones take 1.8%. The sample consisted of PBMCs or T cells enriched from blood (not recorded which). Receptor source: a woman aged 35 to 49 who had recovered from COVID-19. Each CDR3 is given with its conserved first and last residue. The D gene is left open where the match is weak. Clone size is not always given. Where it is, it says once, few, many or a class for expanded clones.

cdr3_nt: TGTGCCAGCAGCCTTGCACAGGGGGCGGTTTCCGGGGAGCTGTTTTTT
cdr3_aa: CASSLAQGAVSGELFF
j_call: TRBJ2-2
d_call: -
cdr3_length: 16
clone_size: -
v_call: TRBV21-1

cdr3_nt: TGTGCCAGCAGCTTAGAGCCGCGGGATAACGAGCAGTACTTC
cdr3_aa: CASSLEPRDNEQYF
j_call: TRBJ2-7
d_call: -
cdr3_length: 14
clone_size: -
v_call: TRBV11-3

cdr3_nt: TGTGCCAGCAGCCCGGGTGGGGGGAGCTCCTACGAGCAGTACTTC
cdr3_aa: CASSPGGGSSYEQYF
j_call: TRBJ2-7
d_call: -
cdr3_length: 15
clone_size: -
v_call: TRBV9

cdr3_nt: TGTGCCACCAGTGAGTGGTGCGCCAGGCGAATCCGAGAGACCCAGTACTTC
cdr3_aa: CATSEWCARRIRETQYF
j_call: TRBJ2-5
d_call: -
cdr3_length: 17
clone_size: -
v_call: TRBV24-1

cdr3_nt: TGTGCCAGCAGCGGGGGACTAGCGGAGAAAGGGGATGAGCAGTTCTTC
cdr3_aa: CASSGGLAEKGDEQFF
j_call: TRBJ2-1
d_call: TRBD2
cdr3_length: 16
clone_size: -
v_call: TRBV11-3

cdr3_nt: TGTGCCAGTAGAAGGACAGGGGTGAACACCGGGGAGCTGTTTTTT
cdr3_aa: CASRRTGVNTGELFF
j_call: TRBJ2-2
d_call: TRBD1
cdr3_length: 15
clone_size: -
v_call: TRBV19

cdr3_nt: TGTGCCAGCGGGTCTCGGGGGGAATATGGCTACACCTTC
cdr3_aa: CASGSRGEYGYTF
j_call: TRBJ1-2
d_call: -
cdr3_length: 13
clone_size: -
v_call: TRBV6-5

cdr3_nt: TGTGCCAGCAGCCAAGTCCTCACTAGCGGGATTCCCCATGAGCAGTTCTTC
cdr3_aa: CASSQVLTSGIPHEQFF
j_call: TRBJ2-1
d_call: TRBD2
cdr3_length: 17
clone_size: -
v_call: TRBV4-2

cdr3_nt: TGTGCCAGCAGTTCGCCAGGGGATTTTCAGCGGGGGCCCATGGCCCAGTACTTC
cdr3_aa: CASSSPGDFQRGPMAQYF
j_call: TRBJ2-5
d_call: TRBD2
cdr3_length: 18
clone_size: -
v_call: TRBV27

cdr3_nt: TGTGCCAGCAGCCAAGTTTCTGGCGCCGGGTATGGCTACACCTTC
cdr3_aa: CASSQVSGAGYGYTF
j_call: TRBJ1-2
d_call: -
cdr3_length: 15
clone_size: -
v_call: TRBV3-1/TRBV3-2

cdr3_nt: TGTGCCAGCAGCCCCGGACAGGGGGCAGGATCTGGGGCCAACGTCCTGACTTTC
cdr3_aa: CASSPGQGAGSGANVLTF
j_call: TRBJ2-6
d_call: TRBD1
cdr3_length: 18
clone_size: -
v_call: TRBV7-9

cdr3_nt: TGTGCCTGGAGGGGGGACAGTTACAATGAGCAGTTCTTC
cdr3_aa: CAWRGDSYNEQFF
j_call: TRBJ2-1
d_call: TRBD1
cdr3_length: 13
clone_size: -
v_call: TRBV30

cdr3_nt: TGCAGCGCCTCTCCCGGGAATTTGGGCTACGAGCAGTACTTC
cdr3_aa: CSASPGNLGYEQYF
j_call: TRBJ2-7
d_call: -
cdr3_length: 14
clone_size: -
v_call: TRBV29-1

cdr3_nt: TGTGCCAGCAGCCAACCATTAGGACTAGCGGGAGTATCCTACAATGAGCAGTTCTTC
cdr3_aa: CASSQPLGLAGVSYNEQFF
j_call: TRBJ2-1
d_call: TRBD2
cdr3_length: 19
clone_size: -
v_call: TRBV4-2

cdr3_nt: TGTGCCAGCAGCCCTAGGGGTTACACTGAAGCTTTCTTT
cdr3_aa: CASSPRGYTEAFF
j_call: TRBJ1-1
d_call: -
cdr3_length: 13
clone_size: -
v_call: TRBV7-9

cdr3_nt: TGTGCCAGCAGCCTCCAAGTCTCAGTGGCTTTCTTT
cdr3_aa: CASSLQVSVAFF
j_call: TRBJ1-1
d_call: -
cdr3_length: 12
clone_size: -
v_call: TRBV5-8

cdr3_nt: TGCGCCAGCAGCCAAGCCCAGGGCACCGGGGAGCTGTTTTTT
cdr3_aa: CASSQAQGTGELFF
j_call: TRBJ2-2
d_call: -
cdr3_length: 14
clone_size: once
v_call: TRBV4-1

cdr3_nt: TGTGCCAACCAGGGGGCACGCAATCAGCCCCAGCATTTT
cdr3_aa: CANQGARNQPQHF
j_call: TRBJ1-5
d_call: TRBD1
cdr3_length: 13
clone_size: -
v_call: TRBV28

cdr3_nt: TGTGCCAGCTGCATAACGGGACATTTCACTGAAGCTTTCTTT
cdr3_aa: CASCITGHFTEAFF
j_call: TRBJ1-1
d_call: -
cdr3_length: 14
clone_size: -
v_call: TRBV6-6

cdr3_nt: TGTGCCAGCGCTACAGGGAGCCATCCGCCCCAGCATTTT
cdr3_aa: CASATGSHPPQHF
j_call: TRBJ1-5
d_call: -
cdr3_length: 13
clone_size: -
v_call: TRBV6-5

cdr3_nt: TGTGCTAGTGGTTTTTTACAAGAAGCTTTCTTT
cdr3_aa: CASGFLQEAFF
j_call: TRBJ1-1
d_call: -
cdr3_length: 11
clone_size: -
v_call: TRBV12-5

cdr3_nt: TGTGCCAGCAGCGTTGGGACAGGGGGCTATCAGCCCCAGCATTTT
cdr3_aa: CASSVGTGGYQPQHF
j_call: TRBJ1-5
d_call: TRBD1
cdr3_length: 15
clone_size: -
v_call: TRBV9

cdr3_nt: TGTGCCATCAGTGTCCAGGGTGGAAATTCACCCCTCCACTTT
cdr3_aa: CAISVQGGNSPLHF
j_call: TRBJ1-6
d_call: -
cdr3_length: 14
clone_size: -
v_call: TRBV10-3

cdr3_nt: TGTGCCAGTAAGCGGGAGGGCCGGGGAGAGACCCAGTACTTC
cdr3_aa: CASKREGRGETQYF
j_call: TRBJ2-5
d_call: TRBD2
cdr3_length: 14
clone_size: once
v_call: TRBV19